This T cell receptor beta chain stems from a study of cytomegalovirus exposure and HLA in healthy donors. Trimming stripped 1 base from V and 3 bases from J, with 4 bases between. CDR1 is SGHDT and CDR2 is YYEEEE in the germline V gene. The CDR3 has 12 residues. Use of 60 Vbeta and 13 Jbeta primers characterized the PCR. Per the original methods: Later analysis identified around 85 million unique TCR beta chains, about 10 million shared. TCRdb's table, derived via immunoSEQ multiplex PCR, lists solely in-frame clones and lacks some. V, J and clone size reflect that table, while D and trimming were determined from the DNA. The sample consists of roughly 250,000 clones, over 70% of them appearing once. Overall study findings and caveats: Reports described diagnosis of cytomegalovirus status by the classifier as highly specific and sensitive. Associated with HLA alleles at 0.05 false discovery rate in a later analysis were approximately 17,000 TCR beta sequences. Later on, an analysis showed TCR association rates differing by HLA locus, with DRB1 the most and HLA-C the fewest.

A note on this clone: Its antigen remains unknown.

The chain employs TRBV5-6 and TRBJ1-1; D gene uncertain. Material for sequencing was PBMCs. This TCR came from a girl aged 2 to 9 in good health and CMV-seronegative. The CDR3 loop is CASSLFDTEAFF. DNA for the CDR3: TGTGCCAGCAGCTTGTTCGACACTGAAGCTTTCTTT.